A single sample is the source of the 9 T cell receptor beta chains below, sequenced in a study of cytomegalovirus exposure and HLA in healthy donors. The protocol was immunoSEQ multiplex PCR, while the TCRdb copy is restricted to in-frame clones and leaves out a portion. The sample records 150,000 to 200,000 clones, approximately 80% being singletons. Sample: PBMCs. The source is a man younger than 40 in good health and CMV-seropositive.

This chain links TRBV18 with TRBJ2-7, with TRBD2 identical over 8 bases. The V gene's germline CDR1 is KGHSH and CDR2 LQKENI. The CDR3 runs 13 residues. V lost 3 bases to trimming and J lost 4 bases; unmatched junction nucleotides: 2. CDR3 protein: CASSPAGGYEQYF. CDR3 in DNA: TGTGCCAGCTCACCTGCGGGAGGATACGAGCAGTACTTC.

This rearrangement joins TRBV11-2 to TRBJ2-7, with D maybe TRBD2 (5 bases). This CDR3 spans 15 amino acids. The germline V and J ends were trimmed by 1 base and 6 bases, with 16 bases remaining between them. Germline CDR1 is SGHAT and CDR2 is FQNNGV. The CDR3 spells CASSLVRTGISEQYF. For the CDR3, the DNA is TGTGCCAGCAGCTTAGTTAGGACGGGGATCTCCGAGCAGTACTTC. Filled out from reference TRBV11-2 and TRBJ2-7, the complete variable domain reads EAGVAQSPRYKIIEKRQSVAFWCNPISGHATLYWYQQILGQGPKLLIQFQNNGVVDDSQLPKDRFSAERLKGVDSTLKIQPAKLEDSAVYLCASSLVRTGISEQYFGPGTRLTVT.

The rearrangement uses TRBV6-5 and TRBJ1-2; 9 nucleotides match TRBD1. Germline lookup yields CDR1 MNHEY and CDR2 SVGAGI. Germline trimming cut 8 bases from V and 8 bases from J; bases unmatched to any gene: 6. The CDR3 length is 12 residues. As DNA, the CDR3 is TGTGCCAGCGCCTTTGGACAGGGGGGCTACACCTTC. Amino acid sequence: CASAFGQGGYTF.

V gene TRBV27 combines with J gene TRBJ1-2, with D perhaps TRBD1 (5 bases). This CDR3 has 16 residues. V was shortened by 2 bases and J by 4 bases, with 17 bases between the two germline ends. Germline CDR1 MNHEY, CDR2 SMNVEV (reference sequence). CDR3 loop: CASSLIWGREGYGYTF. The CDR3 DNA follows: TGTGCCAGCAGTTTAATCTGGGGCAGGGAGGGCTATGGCTACACCTTC.

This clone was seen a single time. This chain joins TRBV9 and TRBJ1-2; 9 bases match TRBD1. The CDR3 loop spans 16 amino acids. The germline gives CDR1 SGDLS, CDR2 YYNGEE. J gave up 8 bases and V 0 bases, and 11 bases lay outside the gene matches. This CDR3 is CASSVVGQGTLGGYTF. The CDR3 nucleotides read TGTGCCAGCAGCGTAGTGGGACAGGGCACCCTCGGGGGCTACACCTTC.

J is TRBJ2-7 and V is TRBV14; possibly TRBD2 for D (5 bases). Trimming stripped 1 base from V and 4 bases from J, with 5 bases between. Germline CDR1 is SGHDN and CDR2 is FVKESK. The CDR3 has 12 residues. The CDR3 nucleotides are TGTGCCAGCAGCCAAGGGAGGTACGAGCAGTACTTC. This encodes CASSQGRYEQYF.

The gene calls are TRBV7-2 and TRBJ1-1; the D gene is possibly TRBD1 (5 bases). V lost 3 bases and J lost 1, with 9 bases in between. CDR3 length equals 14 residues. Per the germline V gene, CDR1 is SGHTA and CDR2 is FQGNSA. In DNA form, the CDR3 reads TGTGCCAGCAGCTTCAGGGTACCGAACACTGAAGCTTTCTTT. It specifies CASSFRVPNTEAFF.

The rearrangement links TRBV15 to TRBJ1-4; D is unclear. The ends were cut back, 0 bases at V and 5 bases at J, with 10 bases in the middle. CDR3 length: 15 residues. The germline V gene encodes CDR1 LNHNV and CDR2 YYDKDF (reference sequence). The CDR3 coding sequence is TGTGCCACCAGCAGAGATCCGGGTCTGAATGAAAAACTGTTTTTT. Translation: CATSRDPGLNEKLFF.

Here the CDR3 DNA reads TGTGCCAGTAGTGTCGGGGTTTCCTACGAGCAGTACTTC. Translated: CASSVGVSYEQYF. The V call is TRBV19, the J call TRBJ2-7; a weak D match, TRBD2 (5 bases). Trimming shortened V by 5 bases and J by 1 base, and 9 bases separated the two germline ends. Germline-derived CDR1 and CDR2 are LNHDA and SQIVND (reference sequence). The CDR3 spans 13 residues.